Presented here are 27 T cell receptor beta chains from one specimen sequenced in a study of blood T cell repertoires in COVID-19. TCRdb's table, derived via immunoSEQ multiplex PCR, lists solely in-frame clones and lacks some. The table includes about 140,000 clones, around 86% detected once. The sequencing sample was made of peripheral blood. These receptors were taken from a human donor in a cohort sampled during active COVID-19.

This clone was observed once. This rearrangement joins TRBV29-1 to TRBJ1-2, with D perhaps matching TRBD1 (5 bases). This CDR3 is built from 12 residues. Between the trimmed V and J ends, which lost 4 bases and 2 bases, there was a span of 8 bases. Germline CDR1 SQVTM, CDR2 ANQGSEA. The CDR3 DNA reads TGCAGCGTTGGACAGACAAACTATGGCTACACCTTC. Residues: CSVGQTNYGYTF.

The chain recombines TRBV6-5 with TRBJ2-1; tentatively, D is TRBD2 (5 bases). In germline, CDR1 is MNHEY, CDR2 SVGAGI. This CDR3 has 13 amino acids. V was pared by 6 bases and J by 7 bases, with 13 bases between. For the CDR3, the DNA is TGTGCCAGCAGCCTAAGGACTTCGAATGAGCAGTTCTTC. Its translation is CASSLRTSNEQFF.

This clone appeared a few times. The chain has TRBV19 and TRBJ1-1; D gene ambiguous. V was pared by 5 bases and J by 0 bases, with 10 bases between. This CDR3 has 14 amino acids. Per the germline V gene, CDR1 is LNHDA and CDR2 is SQIVND (reference sequence). The CDR3 DNA is TGTGCCAGTAGTTACGACGGGATGAACACTGAAGCTTTCTTT. Amino acid sequence: CASSYDGMNTEAFF.

Here the CDR3 reads CASSKGGDPKNIQYF. The DNA of the CDR3 is TGTGCCAGCAGCAAAGGGGGCGACCCCAAAAACATTCAGTACTTC. The rearrangement joins TRBV21-1 to TRBJ2-4; the D call TRBD1 from the table was never checked on the DNA. TRBV21-1 is a pseudogene locus. The length of the CDR3 is 15 residues.

The chain combines TRBV5-3 with TRBJ2-7; 12 nucleotides match TRBD2. TRBV5-3 is recorded as an ORF, its role being uncertain. V lost 0 bases and J lost 6; bases outside the gene matches: 10. This CDR3 contains 17 residues. The CDR3 sequence: CARSLAPLAGGDCEQYF. The DNA for the CDR3 is TGTGCCAGAAGCTTGGCCCCTCTAGCGGGAGGGGACTGCGAGCAGTACTTC.

CDR3 sequence (DNA): TGCAGCGCCCAGGGCCCGCCGGGACTAGCGGGCCAAGAGACCCAGTACTTC. As protein: CSAQGPPGLAGQETQYF. This chain uses TRBV29-1 with TRBJ2-5; 12 bases align to TRBD2. CDR1 and CDR2 from the germline V gene are SQVTM and ANQGSEA. This CDR3 contains 17 residues. V was pared by 7 bases and J by 1 base, with 13 bases of the junction left unmatched.

The chain has TRBV7-3 and TRBJ1-1; D may be TRBD1 (5 bases). Germline V CDR1 and CDR2: SGHTA, FQGTGA. The CDR3 is 14 residues long. V was trimmed by 0 bases and J by 4 bases, leaving 9 bases between them. In DNA, the CDR3 is TGTGCCAGCAGCTTAACCGGAGGGGTCACTGAAGCTTTCTTT. Translation gives CASSLTGGVTEAFF.

The CDR3 coding sequence is TGTGCCAGTAGTAGCGGACAGGGATACACTGAAGCTTTCTTT. Its translation is CASSSGQGYTEAFF. The gene calls are TRBV19 and TRBJ1-1, with 8 bases identical to TRBD1. The junction had 4 bases not matched to a gene; V was cut back by 4 bases and J by 3 bases. This CDR3 comprises 14 residues. Germline V gene lookup returns CDR1 LNHDA and CDR2 SQIVND (reference sequence).

J is TRBJ2-1 and V is TRBV7-9; maybe TRBD2 (6 bases). With 0 bases removed from V and 3 bases from J, the gap between germline ends came to 9 bases. The CDR3 spans 15 residues. Germline CDR1 and CDR2: SEHNR and FQNEAQ (reference sequence). For the CDR3, the DNA is TGTGCCAGCAGCTTAGCGACTAGTTTCTACAATGAGCAGTTCTTC. Translating it yields CASSLATSFYNEQFF.

The chain recombines TRBV19 with TRBJ2-3; D ambiguous. The germline V and J ends were trimmed by 3 bases and 0 bases, with 7 bases remaining between them. The CDR3 consists of 14 residues. Germline CDR1 is LNHDA and CDR2 is SQIVND (reference sequence). The CDR3 bases are TGTGCCAGTAGTATTTCAACTAGCACAGATACGCAGTATTTT. Translated, it gives CASSISTSTDTQYF.

The chain joins TRBV24-1 to TRBJ1-2; possibly TRBD1 for D (6 bases). Looked up from germline, CDR1 is KGHDR and CDR2 is SFDVKD. The CDR3 is 13 residues long. Trimming stripped 3 bases from V and 6 bases from J, with 10 bases between. CDR3: CATSDPNRDGYTF. The CDR3 nucleotides read TGTGCCACCAGTGATCCCAACAGGGATGGCTACACCTTC.

The chain recombines TRBV7-8 with TRBJ1-2, with 8 positions matching TRBD1. V lost 6 bases and J lost 4; bases outside the gene matches: 4. This CDR3 is 13 amino acids long. Germline V CDR1 and CDR2: SGHVS, FQNEAQ. CDR3 nucleotide sequence: TGTGCCAGCAGTCGAGGACAGGGCTATGGCTACACCTTC. Translated: CASSRGQGYGYTF.

The rearrangement joins TRBV5-1 to TRBJ2-1, with D uncertain. CDR1 is SGHRS and CDR2 is YFSETQ in the germline V gene. This CDR3 is built from 15 residues. V gave up 1 base and J gave up 0 bases, with 8 bases separating them. CDR3 loop: CASSLSPSSYNEQFF. The CDR3 bases are TGCGCCAGCAGCTTGTCGCCGAGCTCCTACAATGAGCAGTTCTTC.

This chain connects TRBV18 to TRBJ2-1; TRBD1 matches 7 bases. Germline CDR1 KGHSH, CDR2 LQKENI. The CDR3 spans 14 residues. Trimming took 6 bases from V and 5 from J; bases not matched to a gene: 7. The CDR3 bases are TGTGCCAGCTCCCCTGGGACAGTGAACAATGAGCAGTTCTTC. This translates into CASSPGTVNNEQFF.

In this sample, this clone turned up once. The gene calls are TRBV5-4 and TRBJ2-3; 8 bases agree with TRBD2. Germline V CDR1 and CDR2: SGHNT, YYREEE (reference sequence). This CDR3 is built from 13 residues. Trimming removed 4 bases from V and 6 bases from J; junction bases left unmatched: 4. The CDR3 loop is CASSPRLADTQYF. CDR3 sequence (DNA): TGTGCCAGCAGCCCCCGACTAGCGGATACGCAGTATTTT. Full variable domain (remainder filled in from reference TRBV5-4 and TRBJ2-3): ETGVTQSPTHLIKTRGQQVTLRCSSQSGHNTVSWYQQALGQGPQFIFQYYREEENGRGNFPPRFSGLQFPNYSSELNVNALELDDSALYLCASSPRLADTQYFGPGTRLTVL.

The gene calls are TRBV7-2 and TRBJ2-1; 12 nucleotides align to TRBD2. The CDR3 spans 15 residues. Germline V gives CDR1 SGHTA, CDR2 FQGNSA. J was trimmed by 9 bases and V by 5 bases; bases with no gene match: 8. In nucleotides, the CDR3 is TGTGCCAGCAGCCAGACTAGCGGGAGTTCTACTGAGCAGTTCTTC. The encoded protein is CASSQTSGSSTEQFF.

The chain recombines TRBV6-4 with TRBJ1-2, with 8 nucleotides matching TRBD1. CDR3 size: 13 residues. Looked up from germline, CDR1 is MRHNA and CDR2 is SNTAGT. With 5 bases clipped from V and 4 bases from J, the junction kept 3 bases outside the gene matches. This CDR3 is CASSTDRGYGYTF. The CDR3, as DNA: TGTGCCAGCAGTACCGACAGGGGCTATGGCTACACCTTC.

The rearrangement uses TRBV4-1 and TRBJ2-4, with 11 bases fitting TRBD1. J gave up 6 bases and V 1 base, and 5 bases lay outside the gene matches. CDR1 is MGHRA and CDR2 is YSYEKL in the germline V gene. This CDR3 spans 16 amino acids. Here the CDR3 reads CASSQARGTGGNIQYF. The CDR3 DNA sequence: TGCGCCAGCAGCCAAGCCAGAGGGACAGGGGGAAACATTCAGTACTTC.

The gene calls are TRBV10-3 and TRBJ1-2; D might be TRBD1 (6 bases). V was trimmed by 2 bases and J by 4 bases, leaving 17 bases between them. This CDR3 region has 16 residues. Germline CDR1 is ENHRY and CDR2 is SYGVKD. The CDR3 DNA follows: TGTGCCATCAGTGAGCGGGGGGCGGTGGATAGCTATGGCTACACCTTC. It is translated as CAISERGAVDSYGYTF.

In its sample, this clone was seen once. V and J are TRBV10-3 and TRBJ1-6, with 10 bases that match TRBD1. Germline V CDR1 and CDR2: ENHRY, SYGVKD. The CDR3 length is 17 residues. Germline trimming cut 5 bases from V and 1 base from J; bases unmatched to any gene: 5. The CDR3 DNA sequence: TGTGCCATCAGTTCTCCGGGACAGGGGTCCTATAATTCACCCCTCCACTTT. Protein product: CAISSPGQGSYNSPLHF.

This clone came up a few times. The rearrangement uses TRBV18 and TRBJ2-1; 12 nucleotides match TRBD2. Trimming removed 5 bases from V and 9 bases from J; junction bases left unmatched: 8. Germline CDR1 KGHSH, CDR2 LQKENI. This CDR3 comprises 15 residues. CDR3 nucleotides: TGTGCCAGCTCATCGACTAGCGGGAGTTTTGGTGAGCAGTTCTTC. Protein sequence: CASSSTSGSFGEQFF.

This clone occurred a few times. The V and J genes are TRBV5-6 and TRBJ2-3, with D maybe TRBD2 (6 bases). Trimming cost V 4 bases and J 4 bases, with 16 bases left between them. Germline values: CDR1 SGHDT, CDR2 YYEEEE. CDR3 length: 15 residues. The CDR3 loop is CASSPGLLFPDTQYF. CDR3 DNA: TGTGCCAGCAGCCCCGGACTACTCTTTCCAGATACGCAGTATTTT.

This clone was found a few times. V and J are TRBV5-1 and TRBJ1-1; 8 nucleotides agree with TRBD1. The V segment lost 4 bases and the J segment 2 bases; nucleotides outside the gene matches: 4. CDR3 size: 14 residues. CDR1 SGHRS and CDR2 YFSETQ come from the germline V gene. The CDR3 region has the DNA TGCGCCAGCAGCGGGGGGACAGGCAACACTGAAGCTTTCTTT. Protein: CASSGGTGNTEAFF.

This clone was seen a single time. The rearrangement links TRBV4-3 to TRBJ2-3; TRBD2 matches 8 bases. The length of the CDR3 is 15 residues. Trimming at V came to 5 bases and at J to 8 bases, leaving 12 bases not matched to a gene. The germline V gene has CDR1 LGHNA and CDR2 YSLEER. Written as DNA, the CDR3 is TGCGCCAGCAGCGGGGGACTAGGATCCCCGACTACGCAGTATTTT. Translated: CASSGGLGSPTTQYF.

This clone was detected only a few times. The V gene is TRBV6-5, the J gene TRBJ2-3, with D unresolved. Germline V gene data show CDR1 as MNHEY and CDR2 as SVGAGI. V lost 4 bases and J lost 5, with 10 bases in between. The CDR3 is 13 residues long. CDR3 bases: TGTGCCAGCAGTTTGCAGGTTGGAGATACGCAGTATTTT. Protein product: CASSLQVGDTQYF.

This chain joins TRBV6-5 and TRBJ2-5, with TRBD2 matching 8 bases. This CDR3 contains 14 residues. Germline lookup yields CDR1 MNHEY and CDR2 SVGAGI. After removal of 7 bases from V and 7 bases from J, the junction contained 11 bases not matched to a gene. CDR3: CASTFPGLGGTQYF. CDR3 in DNA: TGTGCCAGCACCTTCCCGGGACTAGGAGGGACCCAGTACTTC.

V usage is TRBV5-5 and J usage is TRBJ2-4, with a weak D call TRBD1 (6 bases). V was trimmed by 4 bases and J by 0 bases, leaving 26 bases between them. CDR3 length: 20 amino acids. Germline CDR1 and CDR2: SGHKS and YYEKEE (reference sequence). CDR3 protein: CASSPTRDTSIGLAKNIQYF. In DNA, the CDR3 is TGTGCCAGCAGCCCTACCCGGGACACCTCGATTGGACTAGCCAAAAACATTCAGTACTTC.